The 30 T cell receptor beta chains given below trace back to one sample, sequenced in a study. Tregs were sorted as CD4+CD25+CD127-/low cells. MiXCR was run by TCRdb on the 5' RACE reads, yielding one entry per CDR3 protein. The sample lists over 6,500 distinct CDR3 sequences; approximately 70% were seen once. Sequenced: tumor-infiltrating Tregs sorted from the breast tumor. These receptors were taken from a female donor with breast cancer.

V gene TRBV27 combines with J gene TRBJ2-1; 8 positions match TRBD2. The V gene's germline CDR1 is MNHEY and CDR2 SMNVEV (reference sequence). Trimming at V came to 4 bases and at J to 9 bases, leaving 11 bases not matched to a gene. The CDR3 is 15 residues long. CDR3 bases: TGTGCCAGCAGTTACAGCGGGAGCAGATCGGGTGAGCAGTTCTTC. Its translation is CASSYSGSRSGEQFF.

The chain is built from TRBV20-1 and TRBJ2-1; possible D gene TRBD1, 5 bases. Between the trimmed V and J ends, which lost 6 bases and 3 bases, there was a span of 21 bases. Germline lookup yields CDR1 DFQATT and CDR2 SNEGSKA (reference sequence). The CDR3 extends over 16 amino acids. CDR3 DNA sequence: TGCAGTGCAATGTCCGTCGTTCAGGGAATCTACAATGAGCAGTTCTTC. This translates into CSAMSVVQGIYNEQFF.

In its sample, this clonotype was seen a few times. The CDR3 DNA reads as TGCAGCGTTGAAGGCCAGGGGGCGAGAAAACTGTTTTTT. This codes for CSVEGQGARKLFF. The chain links TRBV29-1 to TRBJ1-4; 8 nucleotides match TRBD1. Unmatched junction bases numbered 5, after V lost 1 base and J lost 10 bases. CDR1 and CDR2 (germline): SQVTM, ANQGSEA. The CDR3 consists of 13 residues. Supplemented by reference TRBV29-1 and TRBJ1-4, the full variable domain reads SAVISQKPSRDICQRGTSLTIQCQVDSQVTMMFWYRQQPGQSLTLIATANQGSEATYESGFVIDKFPISRPNLTFSTLTVSNMSPEDSSIYLCSVEGQGARKLFFGSGTQLSVL.

The chain couples TRBV7-2 to TRBJ1-5; D is perhaps TRBD1 (5 bases). Germline CDR1 SGHTA, CDR2 FQGNSA. CDR3 length: 13 amino acids. V was trimmed by 2 bases and J by 6 bases, leaving 8 bases between them. CDR3 region: CASSLQGSQPQHF. The CDR3 bases are TGTGCCAGCAGCTTACAGGGAAGTCAGCCCCAGCATTTT.

This chain uses TRBV24-1 with TRBJ2-3, with a possible D match to TRBD2 (6 bases). The CDR3 sequence is 12 residues long. Germline assignment: CDR1 KGHDR and CDR2 SFDVKD. The ends were cut back, 10 bases at V and 2 bases at J, with 9 bases in the middle. The CDR3 DNA is TGTGCCACGGAGGGTTACACAGATACGCAGTATTTT. It codes for CATEGYTDTQYF.

The rearrangement uses TRBV21-1 and TRBJ2-7; the DNA was not used to check the table's D call, TRBD1. TRBV21-1 is listed as a pseudogene. This CDR3 spans 14 amino acids. The CDR3, as DNA: TGTGCCAGCATCTTTGACAGGGTTTTCAGCGAGCAGTACTTC. Protein sequence: CASIFDRVFSEQYF.

The genes are TRBV12-3 or TRBV12-4 and TRBJ2-7; no firm D call. CDR3 size: 12 residues. Trimming shortened V by 6 bases and J by 0 bases, and 6 bases separated the two germline ends. In nucleotides, the CDR3 is TGTGCCAGCAGGGGCTACTCCTACGAGCAGTACTTC. Translation gives CASRGYSYEQYF.

The sample holds a few counts of this clonotype. One junction end disagrees with the germline gene, perhaps due to a read error. This chain joins TRBV20-1 and TRBJ2-1; D is unresolved. Germline CDR1 is DFQATT and CDR2 is SNEGSKA (reference sequence). The CDR3 is 11 residues long. CDR3 sequence: CSAGDGNEQFF. CDR3 sequence (DNA): TGCAGTGCTGGAGATGGCAATGAGCAGTTCTTC.

The chain uses TRBV12-3 or TRBV12-4 and TRBJ2-7; D remains ambiguous. V lost 4 bases to trimming and J lost 3 bases, with 16 bases between them. This CDR3 is 15 amino acids long. CDR3 nucleotides: TGTGCCAGCAGTTCAGACATGGCTCAAGACTACGAGCAGTACTTC. It translates to CASSSDMAQDYEQYF.

This clonotype was picked up one time. The chain links TRBV7-2 to TRBJ1-1, with a weak D call TRBD1 (5 bases). Germline V gene lookup returns CDR1 SGHTA and CDR2 FQGNSA. CDR3 size: 14 residues. Trimming shortened V by 5 bases and J by 4 bases, and 14 bases separated the two germline ends. The CDR3 DNA reads as TGTGCCAGCAGCCATAGACAGCCAGTCACTGAAGCTTTCTTT. This codes for CASSHRQPVTEAFF. The full variable domain, its missing parts supplied by reference TRBV7-2 and TRBJ1-1, is GAGVSQSPSNKVTEKGKDVELRCDPISGHTALYWYRQSLGQGLEFLIYFQGNSAPDKSGLPSDRFSAERTGGSVSTLTIQRTQQEDSAVYLCASSHRQPVTEAFFGQGTRLTVV.

V usage is TRBV11-2 and J usage is TRBJ2-5, with D unclear. The CDR3 runs to 10 residues. Trimming removed 6 bases from V and 5 bases from J, with 4 bases in between. From germline, CDR1 is SGHAT and CDR2 FQNNGV. The CDR3 here is CASSGETQYF. The DNA of the CDR3 is TGTGCCAGCAGTGGGGAGACCCAGTACTTC. Full variable domain (missing parts from reference TRBV11-2 and TRBJ2-5): EAGVAQSPRYKIIEKRQSVAFWCNPISGHATLYWYQQILGQGPKLLIQFQNNGVVDDSQLPKDRFSAERLKGVDSTLKIQPAKLEDSAVYLCASSGETQYFGPGTRLLVL.

The rearrangement uses TRBV6-2 or TRBV6-3 and TRBJ2-7; the match to TRBD1 covers 8 bases. This CDR3 spans 14 amino acids. Germline V lookup: CDR1 MNHEY, CDR2 SVGEGT. The V segment lost 4 bases and the J segment 4 bases; nucleotides outside the gene matches: 6. CDR3 sequence reads: CASSSPGGNYEQYF. The CDR3 coding sequence is TGTGCCAGCAGTTCGCCAGGGGGCAATTACGAGCAGTACTTC.

Written as DNA, the CDR3 is TGCGCCAGCAGCTTGGCCATCAGGGACAGGGGTTCAGATACGCAGTATTTT. Translated, it gives CASSLAIRDRGSDTQYF. The chain uses TRBV5-1 and TRBJ2-3, with 10 bases fitting TRBD1. Germline V CDR1 and CDR2: SGHRS, YFSETQ. V was pared by 0 bases and J by 4 bases, with 8 bases of the junction left unmatched. The CDR3 consists of 17 residues.

J is TRBJ2-5 and V is TRBV4-2, with a possible D match to TRBD2 (5 bases). Germline V gene data show CDR1 as LGHNA and CDR2 as YNFKEQ. The CDR3 spans 13 residues. Between the trimmed V and J ends, which lost 5 bases and 5 bases, there was a span of 12 bases. CDR3 protein: CASSAGLTETQYF. Written as DNA, the CDR3 is TGTGCCAGCAGCGCCGGACTTACGGAGACCCAGTACTTC.

The V call is TRBV20-1, the J call TRBJ2-1; D perhaps matches TRBD2 (5 bases). CDR1 is DFQATT, CDR2 SNEGSKA, per germline (reference sequence). The CDR3 has 15 amino acids. With 1 base removed from V and 5 bases from J, the gap between germline ends came to 15 bases. The CDR3 is CSARGWIRGDNEQFF. CDR3 DNA sequence: TGCAGTGCTAGAGGGTGGATTCGGGGAGACAATGAGCAGTTCTTC.

Remarks on this clonotype: Mismatch with germline at one junction end may stem from a read error. J is TRBJ2-3 and V is TRBV7-7; 16 bases map to TRBD2. This CDR3 is built from 14 residues. Per germline, CDR1 SSHAT and CDR2 FNYEAQ (reference sequence). CDR3 DNA sequence: TGTGCTAGCAGCTCCGGGACTAGCGGGGGGGACCAGTATTTT. It is translated as CASSSGTSGGDQYF.

This clonotype was detected once. V gene TRBV7-9 combines with J gene TRBJ2-1; 9 bases align to TRBD2. With 8 bases clipped from V and 12 bases from J, the junction kept 17 bases outside the gene matches. CDR3 size: 15 residues. From germline, CDR1 is SEHNR and CDR2 FQNEAQ (reference sequence). This CDR3 is CASQTAGTSTDTQFF. The CDR3, as DNA: TGTGCCAGCCAGACAGCCGGGACTAGCACAGATACGCAGTTCTTC.

The chain has TRBV12-3 or TRBV12-4 and TRBJ1-1, with TRBD1 as a possible D gene (6 bases). CDR3 length: 13 residues. With 11 bases removed from V and 6 bases from J, the gap between germline ends came to 19 bases. This CDR3 reads CAGKSGVFAEAFF. CDR3 DNA: TGTGCCGGGAAATCAGGGGTTTTCGCTGAAGCTTTCTTT.

V and J are TRBV12-3 or TRBV12-4 and TRBJ1-5, with D unresolved. This CDR3 is 12 amino acids long. Trimming took 4 bases from V and 7 from J, leaving 8 bases between them. The DNA of the CDR3 is TGTGCCAGCAGTTCCCATCGGCAGCCCCAGCATTTT. Translated: CASSSHRQPQHF.

The CDR3 DNA follows: TGTGCCAGCAGAAGACTGGGGACACCCCTCCACTTT. Its translation is CASRRLGTPLHF. This chain links TRBV6-5 with TRBJ1-6; no clear D gene. The CDR3 length is 12 residues. Germline CDR1 MNHEY, CDR2 SVGAGI. The germline V and J ends were trimmed by 6 bases and 11 bases, with 11 bases remaining between them.

The CDR3 bases are TGTGCCAGCAGCTTAGGTCTAGCGGGCCTCAATGAGCAGTTCTTC. It yields the protein CASSLGLAGLNEQFF. The chain combines TRBV7-2 with TRBJ2-1; 8 nucleotides match TRBD2. The CDR3 covers 15 residues. V gave up 1 base and J gave up 6 bases; unmatched junction bases: 5. Germline V gives CDR1 SGHTA, CDR2 FQGNSA.

The chain recombines TRBV5-1 with TRBJ1-2; the match to TRBD1 covers 7 bases. This CDR3 is 15 amino acids long. Germline trimming cut 3 bases from V and 6 bases from J; bases unmatched to any gene: 11. Germline CDR1 and CDR2: SGHRS and YFSETQ. CDR3 in amino acids: CASSSGTATINGYTF. DNA for the CDR3: TGCGCCAGCAGCTCAGGGACAGCTACTATCAATGGCTACACCTTC.

This chain links TRBV5-1 with TRBJ1-3; D gene uncertain. CDR1 is SGHRS and CDR2 is YFSETQ in the germline V gene. This CDR3 is 13 amino acids long. Trimming took off 0 bases at V and 5 bases at J, with 6 bases between the two ends. Here the CDR3 reads CASSLDQRNTIYF. CDR3 nucleotide sequence: TGCGCCAGCAGCTTGGATCAAAGAAACACCATATATTTT.

On this clonotype: The DNA is omitted, as the CDR3 cannot be located on it reliably, and the CDR3 follows TCRdb's listing. This chain connects TRBV12-2 to TRBJ1-3. TRBV12-2 is termed a pseudogene. The CDR3 length is 23 residues, termini included. The CDR3 loop is CASRLSMYLCASSHRTTGNTIYF.

This sequence joins TRBV29-1 and TRBJ2-5, with 8 bases lining up with TRBD2. Germline V CDR1 and CDR2: SQVTM, ANQGSEA. The CDR3 runs 16 residues. DNA for the CDR3: TGCAGTGCTAGAGATTTAAGCGGGAGAAACCAAGAGACCCAGTACTTC. Amino acids: CSARDLSGRNQETQYF.

Remarks on this clonotype: The conserved final phenylalanine or tryptophan is absent from the CDR3, which likely points to a read error. The chain recombines TRBV20-1 with TRBJ1-5, with a weak D call TRBD1 (5 bases). The CDR3 runs 13 residues. Looked up from germline, CDR1 is DFQATT and CDR2 is SNEGSKA (reference sequence). The V gene lost 1 base and the J gene lost 4 bases, with 8 bases spanning the gap. CDR3 coding DNA: TGCAGTGCTAGAGCCGACAGTAATCAGCCCCAGCATCTT. Residues: CSARADSNQPQHL.

The chain combines TRBV5-6 with TRBJ1-2; TRBD1 might be the D (6 bases). In germline, CDR1 is SGHDT, CDR2 YYEEEE. Trimming pared 3 bases from V and 8 bases from J, leaving 14 bases between. The CDR3 sequence is 13 residues long. The chain's CDR3 is CASSSYRVGGYTF. The DNA for the CDR3 is TGTGCCAGCAGCTCCTACAGGGTAGGAGGCTACACCTTC.

This clonotype was counted once. V usage is TRBV6-5 and J usage is TRBJ2-7; perhaps TRBD2 as D (6 bases). Trimming removed 0 bases at V and 7 bases at J, with 16 bases between. This CDR3 spans 15 amino acids. Germline V gene data show CDR1 as MNHEY and CDR2 as SVGAGI. CDR3 sequence (DNA): TGTGCCAGCAGTTACTCGACCCGGGCGGAGGGAGAGCAGTACTTC. Translated, it gives CASSYSTRAEGEQYF.

V and J are TRBV7-2 and TRBJ2-3; TRBD2 matches 10 bases. This CDR3 is built from 21 residues. V lost 5 bases to trimming and J lost 2 bases; unmatched junction nucleotides: 22. CDR1 is SGHTA and CDR2 is FQGNSA in the germline V gene. The CDR3 is CASSHMVDSGGPLGITDTQYF. The CDR3 region has the DNA TGTGCCAGCAGCCACATGGTTGATAGCGGGGGGCCGTTAGGGATCACAGATACGCAGTATTTT.

This clonotype has only a few counts. The chain uses TRBV4-1 and TRBJ2-5, with 11 bases aligning to TRBD2. V gave up 5 bases and J gave up 5 bases; unmatched junction bases: 7. Per the germline V gene, CDR1 is MGHRA and CDR2 is YSYEKL. The length of the CDR3 is 15 residues. The CDR3 spells CASSGTSGGWETQYF. In DNA form, the CDR3 reads TGCGCCAGCAGCGGAACTAGCGGGGGTTGGGAGACCCAGTACTTC.